Listed here are 16 T cell receptor beta chains from one sample, sequenced in a study of shared T cell receptors in the human thymus. Repertoires were generated with immunoSEQ multiplex PCR, while TCRdb's copy carries only in-frame clones and drops some. The sample has about 500,000 clones, about 80% seen once; the top ten hold roughly 0.013%. The data also belong to a second study, concerning human thymus T cells.

What was sequenced was thymocytes. The origin of the receptors is a boy under three years old with a congenital heart defect.

The rearrangement uses TRBV5-1 and TRBJ2-1, with 7 positions matching TRBD2. Germline assignment: CDR1 SGHRS and CDR2 YFSETQ. The CDR3 totals 15 residues. With 2 bases clipped from V and 0 bases from J, the junction kept 2 bases outside the gene matches. CDR3: CASSFKRGSYNEQFF. The CDR3 DNA follows: TGCGCCAGCAGCTTCAAGCGGGGCTCCTACAATGAGCAGTTCTTC.

The chain carries TRBV5-1 and TRBJ2-5, with 12 bases identical to TRBD2. In germline, CDR1 is SGHRS, CDR2 YFSETQ. This CDR3 contains 19 residues. The ends lost 1 base at V and 0 bases at J; junction bases unmatched: 10. The CDR3: CASSLNKRTSGRHQETQYF. As DNA, the CDR3 is TGCGCCAGCAGCTTGAACAAAAGAACTAGCGGGAGGCACCAAGAGACCCAGTACTTC.

The table lists this clone with a count of one. J is TRBJ1-5 and V is TRBV5-6; unclear D gene. In germline, CDR1 is SGHDT, CDR2 YYEEEE. This CDR3 region has 15 residues. Trimming shortened V by 1 base and J by 0 bases, and 8 bases separated the two germline ends. The CDR3: CASSLYGDSNQPQHF. DNA of the CDR3: TGTGCCAGCAGCTTGTACGGGGATAGCAATCAGCCCCAGCATTTT.

V is TRBV15 and J is TRBJ2-3; D unclear. Trimming took off 6 bases at V and 0 bases at J, with 16 bases between the two ends. Germline loops: CDR1 LNHNV, CDR2 YYDKDF (reference sequence). The CDR3 is made up of 16 amino acids. The CDR3 bases are TGTGCCACCAGGCGAGTGACTGAGGTTAGCACAGATACGCAGTATTTT. It translates to CATRRVTEVSTDTQYF.

The rearrangement joins TRBV15 to TRBJ1-5; 9 bases match TRBD1. In germline, CDR1 is LNHNV, CDR2 YYDKDF (reference sequence). The CDR3 loop spans 15 amino acids. J gave up 7 bases and V 4 bases, and 8 bases lay outside the gene matches. The CDR3 sequence is CATSKGGQGDQPQHF. CDR3 sequence (DNA): TGTGCCACCAGCAAGGGGGGACAGGGCGACCAGCCCCAGCATTTT.

The chain links TRBV27 to TRBJ2-7, with a weak D call TRBD2 (7 bases). The CDR3 spans 14 residues. Germline CDR1 is MNHEY and CDR2 is SMNVEV (reference sequence). V dropped 3 bases and J dropped 2 bases, with 11 bases sitting between them. The CDR3 loop is CASSLGGPPYEQYF. CDR3 coding DNA: TGTGCCAGCAGTTTGGGGGGGCCACCCTACGAGCAGTACTTC.

The rearrangement links TRBV5-4 to TRBJ2-7; 9 bases are a match to TRBD1. CDR3 length equals 15 residues. In germline, CDR1 is SGHNT, CDR2 YYREEE (reference sequence). Losses at the gene ends were 4 bases for V and 3 bases for J; bases not matched to a gene: 8. CDR3 in amino acids: CASSMTGTGFYEQYF. CDR3 in DNA: TGTGCCAGCAGCATGACCGGGACAGGGTTCTACGAGCAGTACTTC. The variable domain in full, completed from reference TRBV5-4 and TRBJ2-7, reads ETGVTQSPTHLIKTRGQQVTLRCSSQSGHNTVSWYQQALGQGPQFIFQYYREEENGRGNFPPRFSGLQFPNYSSELNVNALELDDSALYLCASSMTGTGFYEQYFGPGTRLTVT.

J is TRBJ2-5 and V is TRBV18; D is possibly TRBD2 (6 bases). The CDR3 covers 14 residues. Germline V CDR1 and CDR2: KGHSH, LQKENI. The ends were cut back, 6 bases at V and 9 bases at J, with 20 bases in the middle. CDR3: CASSRGTFGEAQYF. The CDR3 nucleotides are TGTGCCAGCTCCCGGGGGACTTTCGGGGAAGCCCAGTACTTC.

The chain couples TRBV30 to TRBJ2-1; 12 nucleotides match TRBD1. Germline CDR1 GTSNPN, CDR2 SVGIG (reference sequence). Trimming cost V 3 bases and J 8 bases; bases outside gene matches: 2. This CDR3 contains 13 residues. The CDR3 DNA sequence: TGTGCCTGGAGGGGGACAGGGGGCCATGAGCAGTTCTTC. Protein sequence: CAWRGTGGHEQFF.

This sequence joins TRBV7-2 and TRBJ2-5; 9 bases are a match to TRBD1. Germline loops: CDR1 SGHTA, CDR2 FQGNSA. CDR3 length: 14 residues. V trimming: 1 base; J trimming: 5 bases; junction bases outside the gene matches: 2. CDR3 sequence: CASSLEDRGETQYF. In DNA form, the CDR3 reads TGTGCCAGCAGCTTAGAGGACAGGGGCGAGACCCAGTACTTC.

CDR3 coding DNA: TGCAGCGTTCAATCCAGGGATGGCTACACCTTC. This gives the protein CSVQSRDGYTF. The chain has TRBV29-1 and TRBJ1-2; the D gene is possibly TRBD1 (5 bases). CDR3 length: 11 residues. Germline V gene lookup returns CDR1 SQVTM and CDR2 ANQGSEA. The germline V and J ends were trimmed by 5 bases and 6 bases, with 10 bases remaining between them.

The rearrangement joins TRBV11-1 to TRBJ2-7; weak D call: TRBD1 (5 bases). Looked up from germline, CDR1 is SGHAT and CDR2 is FQDESV (reference sequence). The CDR3 runs 16 residues. V gave up 1 base and J gave up 1 base, with 14 bases separating them. The CDR3 DNA is TGTGCCAGCAGCTTAGAGGGGAACCAAGCTTCCTACGAGCAGTACTTC. Protein: CASSLEGNQASYEQYF.

The chain couples TRBV27 to TRBJ2-3; D perhaps matches TRBD2 (6 bases). Trimming removed 5 bases from V and 2 bases from J, with 32 bases in between. Germline CDR1 reads MNHEY; CDR2 reads SMNVEV (reference sequence). The CDR3 length is 21 residues. CDR3 loop: CASSPLPGRGETVVFTDTQYF. In nucleotides, the CDR3 is TGTGCCAGCAGTCCCCTCCCCGGGCGGGGTGAAACGGTGGTCTTCACAGATACGCAGTATTTT.

This chain connects TRBV7-2 to TRBJ2-7; possibly TRBD1 for D (6 bases). The germline V gene has CDR1 SGHTA and CDR2 FQGNSA. The germline V and J ends were trimmed by 1 base and 3 bases, with 10 bases remaining between them. The CDR3 runs to 14 residues. For the CDR3, the DNA is TGTGCCAGCAGCTTAGGGTCAGGGGACTACGAGCAGTACTTC. Translating gives CASSLGSGDYEQYF.

The V gene is TRBV25-1, the J gene TRBJ1-3; 7 bases line up with TRBD1. CDR3 size: 15 residues. V shed 6 bases and J 3 bases; nucleotides not matched to a gene: 8. Germline-derived CDR1 and CDR2 are MGHDK and SYGVNS. The CDR3 DNA is TGTGCCAGCAGCCAAAGGGACAGCGGTGGAAACACCATATATTTT. As protein: CASSQRDSGGNTIYF.

The chain has TRBV2 and TRBJ2-1; 12 nucleotides agree with TRBD2. This CDR3 is 17 amino acids long. J was trimmed by 1 base and V by 11 bases; bases with no gene match: 12. The germline V gene has CDR1 SNHLY and CDR2 FYNNEI. In DNA, the CDR3 is TGTGCCGGGGGGACTAGCGGGTCTGTAGAGTCCTACAATGAGCAGTTCTTC. Translating it yields CAGGTSGSVESYNEQFF.